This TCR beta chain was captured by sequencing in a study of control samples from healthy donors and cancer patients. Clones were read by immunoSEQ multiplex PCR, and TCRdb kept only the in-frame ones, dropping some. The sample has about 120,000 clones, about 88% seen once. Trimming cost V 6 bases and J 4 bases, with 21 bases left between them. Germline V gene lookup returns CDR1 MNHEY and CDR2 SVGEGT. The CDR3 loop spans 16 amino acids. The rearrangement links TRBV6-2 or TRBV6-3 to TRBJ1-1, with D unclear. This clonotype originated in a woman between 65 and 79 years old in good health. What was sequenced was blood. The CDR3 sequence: CASSPLGSSLSTEAFF. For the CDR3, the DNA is TGTGCCAGCAGCCCCCTCGGGTCAAGCTTGAGCACTGAAGCTTTCTTT.